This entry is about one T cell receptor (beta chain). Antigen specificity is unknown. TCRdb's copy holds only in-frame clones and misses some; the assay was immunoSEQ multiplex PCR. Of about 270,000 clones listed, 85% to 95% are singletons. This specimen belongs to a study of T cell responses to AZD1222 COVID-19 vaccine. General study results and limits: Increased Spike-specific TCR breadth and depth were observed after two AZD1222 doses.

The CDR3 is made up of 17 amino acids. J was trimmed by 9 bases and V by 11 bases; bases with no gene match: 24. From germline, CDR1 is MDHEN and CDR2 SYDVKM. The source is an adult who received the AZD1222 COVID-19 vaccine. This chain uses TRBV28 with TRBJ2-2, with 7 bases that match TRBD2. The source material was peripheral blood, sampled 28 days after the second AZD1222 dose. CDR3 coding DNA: TGTGCCGACCCGGCAGGACGGTTCACTAGCGTGCGGTGGGAGCTGTTTTTT. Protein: CADPAGRFTSVRWELFF.